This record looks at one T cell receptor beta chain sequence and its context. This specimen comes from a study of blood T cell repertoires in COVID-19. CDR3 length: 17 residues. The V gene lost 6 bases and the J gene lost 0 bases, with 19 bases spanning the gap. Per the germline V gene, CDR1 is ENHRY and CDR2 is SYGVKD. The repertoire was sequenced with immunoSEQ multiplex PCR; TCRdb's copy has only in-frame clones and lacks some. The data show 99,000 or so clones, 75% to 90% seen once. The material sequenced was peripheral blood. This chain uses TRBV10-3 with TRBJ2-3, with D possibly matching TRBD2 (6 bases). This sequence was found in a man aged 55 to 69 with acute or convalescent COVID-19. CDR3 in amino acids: CAISPFRDSSSTDTQYF. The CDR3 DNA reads TGTGCCATCAGCCCTTTTCGGGACTCCTCTAGCACAGATACGCAGTATTTT.